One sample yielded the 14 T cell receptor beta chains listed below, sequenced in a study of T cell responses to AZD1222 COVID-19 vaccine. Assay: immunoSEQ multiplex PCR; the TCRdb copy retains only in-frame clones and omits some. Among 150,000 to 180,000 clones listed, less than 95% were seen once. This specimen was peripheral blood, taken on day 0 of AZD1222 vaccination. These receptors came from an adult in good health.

CDR3 region: CASSITGTSGWEQYF. The CDR3 coding sequence is TGTGCCAGCAGCATAACCGGGACTAGCGGCTGGGAGCAGTACTTC. This sequence joins TRBV7-2 and TRBJ2-7; TRBD2 matches 11 bases. With 5 bases clipped from V and 7 bases from J, the junction kept 10 bases outside the gene matches. The CDR3 totals 15 residues. The germline V gene has CDR1 SGHTA and CDR2 FQGNSA.

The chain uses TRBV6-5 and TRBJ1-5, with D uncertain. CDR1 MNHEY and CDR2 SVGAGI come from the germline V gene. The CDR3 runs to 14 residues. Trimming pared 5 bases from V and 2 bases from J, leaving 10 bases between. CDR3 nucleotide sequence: TGTGCCAGCAGTAACCTTGGTGGCAATCAGCCCCAGCATTTT. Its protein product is CASSNLGGNQPQHF.

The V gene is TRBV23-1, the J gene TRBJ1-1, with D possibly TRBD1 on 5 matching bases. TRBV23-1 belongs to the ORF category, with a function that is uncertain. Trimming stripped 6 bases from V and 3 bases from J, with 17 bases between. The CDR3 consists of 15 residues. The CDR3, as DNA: TGCGCCAGCAGCCGTACCTCACCGACAGACACTGAAGCTTTCTTT. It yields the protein CASSRTSPTDTEAFF.

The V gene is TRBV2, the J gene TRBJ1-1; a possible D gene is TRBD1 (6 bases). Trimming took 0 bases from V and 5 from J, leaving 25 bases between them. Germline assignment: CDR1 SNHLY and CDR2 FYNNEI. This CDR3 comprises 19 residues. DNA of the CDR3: TGTGCCAGCAGTGAAGCGCATTCCCAGGGGATGAATCCTCCTACTGAAGCTTTCTTT. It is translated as CASSEAHSQGMNPPTEAFF.

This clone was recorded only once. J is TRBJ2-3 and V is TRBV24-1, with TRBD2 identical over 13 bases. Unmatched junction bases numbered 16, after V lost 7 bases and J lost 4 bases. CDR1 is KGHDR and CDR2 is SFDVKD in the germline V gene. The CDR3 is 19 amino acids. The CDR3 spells CATRGLAGPFGSLADTQYF. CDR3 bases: TGTGCCACCAGGGGACTAGCGGGACCTTTCGGATCGCTCGCAGATACGCAGTATTTT.

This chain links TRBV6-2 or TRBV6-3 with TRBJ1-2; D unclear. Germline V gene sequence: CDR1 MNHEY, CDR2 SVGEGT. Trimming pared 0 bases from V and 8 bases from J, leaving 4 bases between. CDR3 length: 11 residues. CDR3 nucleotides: TGTGCCAGCAGTTACTCAAACGGCTACACCTTC. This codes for CASSYSNGYTF.

The CDR3 protein is CARDREGTYEQYF. Written as DNA, the CDR3 is TGTGCCAGAGACAGGGAGGGAACCTACGAGCAGTACTTC. The chain combines TRBV28 with TRBJ2-7; either TRBD1 or TRBD2 may supply D (7 bases each). The germline CDR1 and CDR2 sequences are MDHEN and SYDVKM. V was shortened by 9 bases and J by 2 bases, with 14 bases between the two germline ends. The CDR3 spans 13 residues.

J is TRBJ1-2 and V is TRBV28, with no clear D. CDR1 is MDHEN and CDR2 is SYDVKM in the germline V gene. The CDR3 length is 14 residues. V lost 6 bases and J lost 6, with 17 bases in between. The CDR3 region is CASRTPRDNDGYTF. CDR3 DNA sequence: TGTGCCAGCAGAACCCCCCGAGACAACGATGGCTACACCTTC.

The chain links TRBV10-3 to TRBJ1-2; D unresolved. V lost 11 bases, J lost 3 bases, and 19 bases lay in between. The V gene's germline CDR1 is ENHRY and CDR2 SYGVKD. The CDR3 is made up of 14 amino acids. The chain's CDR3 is CASLTPGGYYGYTF. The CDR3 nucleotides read TGTGCCTCACTGACCCCCGGCGGCTACTATGGCTACACCTTC.

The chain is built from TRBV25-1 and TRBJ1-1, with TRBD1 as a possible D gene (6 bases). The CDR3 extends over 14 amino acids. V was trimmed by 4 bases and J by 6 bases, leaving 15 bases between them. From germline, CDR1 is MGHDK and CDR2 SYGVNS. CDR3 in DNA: TGTGCCAGCAGTGTAGCAGGGGACTGGTCTGAAGCTTTCTTT. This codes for CASSVAGDWSEAFF.

CDR3 DNA sequence: TGTGCCAGCGGTAGCGGGAGGGCCTGGGATGAGCAGTTCTTC. It specifies CASGSGRAWDEQFF. The chain recombines TRBV11-2 with TRBJ2-1; 11 nucleotides match TRBD2. Germline CDR1 SGHAT, CDR2 FQNNGV. The trim removed 8 bases at V and 8 bases at J, leaving 8 bases unmatched. The CDR3 runs to 14 residues.

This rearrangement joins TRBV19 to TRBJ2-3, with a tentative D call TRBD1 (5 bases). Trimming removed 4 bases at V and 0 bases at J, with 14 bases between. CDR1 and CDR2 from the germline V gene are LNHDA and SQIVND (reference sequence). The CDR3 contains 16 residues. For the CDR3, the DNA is TGTGCCAGTAGTAGGCAGGGCCCCCAGAGCACAGATACGCAGTATTTT. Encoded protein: CASSRQGPQSTDTQYF.

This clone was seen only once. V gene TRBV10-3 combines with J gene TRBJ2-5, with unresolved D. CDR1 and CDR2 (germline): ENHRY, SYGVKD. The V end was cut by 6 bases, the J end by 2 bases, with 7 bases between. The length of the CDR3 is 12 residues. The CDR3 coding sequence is TGTGCCATCAGGGCAGAACAAGAGACCCAGTACTTC. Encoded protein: CAIRAEQETQYF.

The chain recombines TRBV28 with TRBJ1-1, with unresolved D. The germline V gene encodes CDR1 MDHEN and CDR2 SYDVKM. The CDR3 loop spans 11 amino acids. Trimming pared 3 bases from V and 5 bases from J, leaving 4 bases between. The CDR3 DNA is TGTGCCAGCAGTTTCAGGACTGAAGCTTTCTTT. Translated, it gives CASSFRTEAFF.